The 14 T cell receptor beta chains listed next were all sequenced from one sample in a study of early T cells in non-severe SARS-CoV-2 infection. One entry per CDR3 protein, called by TCRdb with MiXCR from the 5' RACE reads. The data contain tens of thousands of distinct CDR3 sequences, over 12% of them singletons. The sample taken for sequencing was whole blood. The receptors were gathered from an adult who was a healthcare worker with PCR-confirmed SARS-CoV-2 infection or an uninfected control (not recorded which).

This clonotype showed up just a few times. This rearrangement joins TRBV7-6 to TRBJ2-5; tentative D call: TRBD2 (6 bases). Germline loops: CDR1 SGHVS, CDR2 FNYEAQ. V was clipped by 5 bases and J by 5 bases, with 15 bases between them. This CDR3 spans 14 amino acids. CDR3 nucleotides: TGTGCCAGCAGCCTGGGATGGGGGGTGGAGACCCAGTACTTC. It specifies CASSLGWGVETQYF.

Only a few counts were recorded for this clonotype. CDR3 bases: TGTGCAAGTCGCTTAGCGTGGGACAGGGGGTTACAAGAGACCCAGTACTTC. It yields the protein CASRLAWDRGLQETQYF. This chain uses TRBV12-2 with TRBJ2-5; TRBD1, the table's D call, was not compared with the DNA. TRBV12-2 is a recognized pseudogene. The CDR3 contains 17 residues.

This clonotype was seen ten or more times. For the CDR3, the DNA is TGCAGTGCGCCGGGACTAGCGGGCACCTACAATGAGCAGTTCTTC. Residues: CSAPGLAGTYNEQFF. This chain connects TRBV20-1 to TRBJ2-1, with 12 bases fitting TRBD2. Germline V CDR1 and CDR2: DFQATT, SNEGSKA (reference sequence). Trimming cost V 6 bases and J 2 bases; bases outside gene matches: 5. The length of the CDR3 is 15 residues.

This clonotype was counted a few times. J is TRBJ1-2 and V is TRBV6-4, with D perhaps matching TRBD1 (5 bases). Trimming removed 2 bases from V and 2 bases from J, with 9 bases in between. The CDR3 has 14 amino acids. Germline lookup yields CDR1 MRHNA and CDR2 SNTAGT. CDR3 nucleotide sequence: TGTGCCAGCAGTGACGCGACAGCGAACTATGGCTACACCTTC. This encodes CASSDATANYGYTF.

The table lists this clonotype with a few counts. The gene calls are TRBV4-1 and TRBJ2-2; a weak D match, TRBD2 (5 bases). This CDR3 is built from 13 residues. Deletions cut 8 bases from V and 1 base from J, with 8 bases between. The V gene's germline CDR1 is MGHRA and CDR2 YSYEKL. CDR3 sequence: CASRGWNTGELFF. The CDR3 DNA reads TGCGCCAGCCGCGGGTGGAACACCGGGGAGCTGTTTTTT.

This clonotype was found many times. V is TRBV7-8 and J is TRBJ2-5; a possible D gene is TRBD1 (7 bases). Germline V lookup: CDR1 SGHVS, CDR2 FQNEAQ. The CDR3 is 13 residues long. V lost 5 bases and J lost 13, with 20 bases in between. The CDR3 nucleotides read TGTGCCAGCAGCACGCAGACAGGGAGGTTCCCGTACTTC. The encoded protein is CASSTQTGRFPYF.

This clonotype appeared many times. V gene TRBV7-9 combines with J gene TRBJ1-2; TRBD1 is a possible D gene (6 bases). Trimming removed 10 bases from V and 3 bases from J, with 15 bases in between. The germline gives CDR1 SEHNR, CDR2 FQNEAQ (reference sequence). The CDR3 sequence is 13 residues long. CDR3 sequence (DNA): TGTGCCATAGCCCAGGGGCGGTACTATGGCTACACCTTC. It encodes CAIAQGRYYGYTF.

The rearrangement joins TRBV20-1 to TRBJ2-7; 8 bases align to TRBD1. This CDR3 has 14 amino acids. Trimming at V came to 3 bases and at J to 1 base, leaving 5 bases not matched to a gene. Looked up from germline, CDR1 is DFQATT and CDR2 is SNEGSKA (reference sequence). The CDR3 DNA follows: TGCAGTGCTAGCCGGGACAGGAGGTCCTACGAGCAGTACTTC. Amino acid sequence: CSASRDRRSYEQYF.

V and J are TRBV29-1 and TRBJ2-6; D gene unclear. Germline CDR1 reads SQVTM; CDR2 reads ANQGSEA. CDR3 size: 14 residues. V lost 3 bases, J lost 0 bases, and 6 bases lay in between. CDR3 nucleotide sequence: TGCAGCGTTGACTCACCCTCTGGGGCCAACGTCCTGACTTTC. This sequence encodes CSVDSPSGANVLTF. The entire variable domain, with the rest obtained from reference TRBV29-1 and TRBJ2-6, is as follows: SAVISQKPSRDICQRGTSLTIQCQVDSQVTMMFWYRQQPGQSLTLIATANQGSEATYESGFVIDKFPISRPNLTFSTLTVSNMSPEDSSIYLCSVDSPSGANVLTFGAGSRLTVL.

The gene calls are TRBV20-1 and TRBJ1-4; TRBD1 might be the D (5 bases). V was cut by 5 bases and J by 7 bases, with 14 bases left in between. Germline V gene sequence: CDR1 DFQATT, CDR2 SNEGSKA (reference sequence). This CDR3 comprises 13 residues. Here the CDR3 DNA reads TGCAGTGCTTGGCCCCTTGGGGGTGAAAAACTGTTTTTT. Translation: CSAWPLGGEKLFF.

V is TRBV7-9 and J is TRBJ2-7; D uncertain. The CDR3 has 13 residues. The V and J ends lost 6 bases and 1 base respectively, with 10 bases between them. Germline V lookup: CDR1 SEHNR, CDR2 FQNEAQ (reference sequence). The CDR3 spells CASSSVRSYEQYF. The CDR3 nucleotides read TGTGCCAGCAGTTCTGTGAGGTCCTACGAGCAGTACTTC.

The V and J genes are TRBV6-1 and TRBJ2-1; D is tentatively TRBD1 or TRBD2 (5 bases each). There are 15 residues in the CDR3. Germline V gives CDR1 MNHNS, CDR2 SASEGT. V gave up 6 bases and J gave up 6 bases, with 18 bases separating them. CDR3 coding DNA: TGTGCCAGCAGCTCTTCGGGACCACCCGTCAATGAGCAGTTCTTC. It encodes CASSSSGPPVNEQFF.

Comment on this clonotype: An end of the junction does not agree with germline; a read error may underlie this. CDR3 sequence: CASSPPRAYTEAFF. The CDR3 nucleotides are TGTGCCAGCAGTCCACCTAGGGCATACACCGAAGCTTTCTTT. V usage is TRBV12-3 or TRBV12-4 and J usage is TRBJ1-1, with no clear D. The CDR3 extends over 14 amino acids.

This clonotype was seen at least ten times. The rearrangement links TRBV29-1 to TRBJ2-6, with 7 bases lining up with TRBD1. V was clipped by 4 bases and J by 0 bases; unmatched bases: 6. The germline V gene has CDR1 SQVTM and CDR2 ANQGSEA. CDR3 length equals 16 residues. In DNA, the CDR3 is TGCAGCGTTGGAGGGGGACAGTCCTCTGGGGCCAACGTCCTGACTTTC. Amino acid sequence: CSVGGGQSSGANVLTF.